This T cell receptor beta chain was captured by sequencing in a study of OX40 agonist ivuxolimab in advanced cancers. Overall study context: Prior therapy, whether anti-PD-1, anti-PD-L1 or anti-CTLA-4, was allowed, and 30% to 40% had some. Three patients showed partial responses: one hepatocellular carcinoma and two cutaneous melanoma cases. The study, taken as a whole, reports: More expanded clones were found, on average, in CD8+ than in CD4+ T cells.

Germline V lookup: CDR1 SGHRS, CDR2 YFSETQ. The trim removed 4 bases at V and 4 bases at J, leaving 10 bases unmatched. The CDR3 is 15 residues long. TCRdb keeps only in-frame clones here, not all; method: immunoSEQ multiplex PCR. Of over 60,000 clones in the sample, approximately 92% are singletons; the top ten hold around 0.92%. A word on this clone: No antigen is known for it.

The source material was CD4+ or CD8+ T cells sorted from blood, sampled in a trial of the OX40 agonist ivuxolimab. The chain uses TRBV5-1 and TRBJ1-2; TRBD1 matches at 7 bases. This TCR derives from an adult with an advanced solid tumor such as melanoma, head and neck, liver or kidney cancer. The chain's CDR3 is CASSTETGRFYGYTF. The CDR3 region has the DNA TGCGCCAGCAGCACAGAGACAGGGCGTTTCTATGGCTACACCTTC.